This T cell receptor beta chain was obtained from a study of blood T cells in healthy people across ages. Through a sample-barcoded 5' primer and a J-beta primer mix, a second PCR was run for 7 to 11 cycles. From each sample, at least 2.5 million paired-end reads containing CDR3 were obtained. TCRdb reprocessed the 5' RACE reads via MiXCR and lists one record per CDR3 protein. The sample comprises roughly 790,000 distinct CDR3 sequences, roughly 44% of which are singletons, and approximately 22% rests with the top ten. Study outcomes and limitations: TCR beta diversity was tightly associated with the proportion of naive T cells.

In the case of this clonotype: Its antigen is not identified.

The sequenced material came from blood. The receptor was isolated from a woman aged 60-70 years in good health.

The CDR3 sequence is CSAPRPGSYNEQFF. The CDR3 nucleotides are TGCAGTGCCCCGCGCCCAGGGTCCTACAATGAGCAGTTCTTC. The chain joins TRBV20-1 to TRBJ2-1, with D tentatively TRBD1 (5 bases). The CDR3 spans 14 residues. V dropped 6 bases and J dropped 1 base, with 13 bases sitting between them. Germline CDR1 and CDR2: DFQATT and SNEGSKA (reference sequence).